Following are 14 T cell receptor beta chains from one sample sequenced in a study of beta chain features in type 1 diabetes. Expressed TCRB transcripts were sequenced because the entire RNA isolate underwent reverse transcription. TCRdb's table, derived via immunoSEQ multiplex PCR, lists solely in-frame clones and lacks some. The sample has about 350,000 clones; 15% to 20% are singletons. The sample consisted of naive CD4+ T cells from blood. These receptors all stem from a woman younger than 30 in good health.

This clone was seen more than once but under ten times. The chain recombines TRBV2 with TRBJ2-1; D unresolved. CDR3 length: 15 residues. Germline V CDR1 and CDR2: SNHLY, FYNNEI. The V and J ends lost 4 bases and 8 bases respectively, with 18 bases between them. CDR3 nucleotide sequence: TGTGCCAGCAGTGCCTCCGGTATTCCCTTAGATGAGCAGTTCTTC. Translated: CASSASGIPLDEQFF.

In this sample, this clone turned up a few times. The rearrangement joins TRBV7-9 to TRBJ2-1, with D tentatively TRBD1 (6 bases). CDR1 and CDR2 (germline): SEHNR, FQNEAQ (reference sequence). The CDR3 is made up of 13 amino acids. V lost 3 bases and J lost 5, with 8 bases in between. The DNA for the CDR3 is TGTGCCAGCAGCTTTGGGGGCAACAATGAGCAGTTCTTC. It specifies CASSFGGNNEQFF.

This clone has only a few counts. The chain has TRBV5-1 and TRBJ2-1; 7 positions match TRBD2. This CDR3 is built from 14 residues. V was pared by 4 bases and J by 6 bases, with 7 bases of the junction left unmatched. CDR1 and CDR2 from the germline V gene are SGHRS and YFSETQ. The CDR3 loop is CASSLQTSLNEQFF. For the CDR3, the DNA is TGCGCCAGCAGCCTACAGACTAGCCTCAATGAGCAGTTCTTC.

This chain connects TRBV9 to TRBJ2-3, with D perhaps matching TRBD2 (5 bases). Germline CDR1 reads SGDLS; CDR2 reads YYNGEE. The CDR3 loop spans 12 amino acids. Deletions cut 5 bases from V and 4 bases from J, with 8 bases between. The CDR3 DNA follows: TGTGCCAGCAGTTACGGGGCAGATACGCAGTATTTT. Amino acids: CASSYGADTQYF.

This clone has a handful of counts. This sequence joins TRBV6-5 and TRBJ2-7, with TRBD1 matching over 10 bases. CDR1 and CDR2 from the germline V gene are MNHEY and SVGAGI. V lost 8 bases and J lost 1; bases outside the gene matches: 2. The CDR3 extends over 13 amino acids. DNA for the CDR3: TGTGCCAGCGACAGGGGGCCGTCCTACGAGCAGTACTTC. Translated: CASDRGPSYEQYF.

For the CDR3, the DNA is TGTGCCAGCACCCTAAGACGCGGAGTCCAAGAGACCCAGTACTTC. It codes for CASTLRRGVQETQYF. The chain uses TRBV2 and TRBJ2-5; D not resolved. V was clipped by 7 bases and J by 1 base, with 16 bases between them. This CDR3 is 15 amino acids long. The V gene's germline CDR1 is SNHLY and CDR2 FYNNEI.

The V gene is TRBV2, the J gene TRBJ2-3, with D hard to call. The germline gives CDR1 SNHLY, CDR2 FYNNEI. The CDR3 totals 14 residues. V shed 6 bases and J shed 0 bases, with 10 bases lying between them. The CDR3 spells CASSAVQSTDTQYF. The CDR3 DNA sequence: TGTGCCAGCAGCGCGGTGCAGAGCACAGATACGCAGTATTTT.

This clone was seen a handful of times. The CDR3 is CASGLVPLQGWYEQYF. The CDR3 DNA reads as TGTGCTAGTGGTTTGGTCCCCTTACAGGGATGGTACGAGCAGTACTTC. The chain couples TRBV12-5 to TRBJ2-7; D is perhaps TRBD1 (6 bases). Trimming cost V 0 bases and J 4 bases, with 16 bases left between them. The CDR3 has 16 residues. Per the germline V gene, CDR1 is LGHNT and CDR2 is FRNRAP. Drawing the rest from reference TRBV12-5 and TRBJ2-7, the complete variable domain is DARVTQTPRHKVTEMGQEVTMRCQPILGHNTVFWYRQTMMQGLELLAYFRNRAPLDDSGMPKDRFSAEMPDATLATLKIQPSEPRDSAVYFCASGLVPLQGWYEQYFGPGTRLTVT.

The chain couples TRBV5-4 to TRBJ2-1; 10 nucleotides line up with TRBD2. Germline V gene lookup returns CDR1 SGHNT and CDR2 YYREEE (reference sequence). The length of the CDR3 is 16 residues. V was pared by 0 bases and J by 8 bases, with 8 bases of the junction left unmatched. The CDR3 reads CASSLAAPSGGHEQFF. In nucleotides, the CDR3 is TGTGCCAGCAGCTTGGCCGCGCCTAGCGGGGGACATGAGCAGTTCTTC.

The chain recombines TRBV5-4 with TRBJ1-2; a weak D match, TRBD1 (5 bases). V was pared by 1 base and J by 7 bases, with 11 bases between. Germline loops: CDR1 SGHNT, CDR2 YYREEE (reference sequence). This CDR3 is built from 13 residues. The CDR3 DNA is TGTGCCAGCAGCTTGATCGGGGGAGGTGGCTACACCTTC. Amino acids: CASSLIGGGGYTF. Based on the CDR3 plus reference TRBV5-4 and TRBJ1-2, the full variable domain is ETGVTQSPTHLIKTRGQQVTLRCSSQSGHNTVSWYQQALGQGPQFIFQYYREEENGRGNFPPRFSGLQFPNYSSELNVNALELDDSALYLCASSLIGGGGYTFGSGTRLTVV.

This clone has just a few counts. This sequence joins TRBV5-1 and TRBJ2-1; D is possibly TRBD2 (7 bases). The germline V gene encodes CDR1 SGHRS and CDR2 YFSETQ. V lost 4 bases and J 10 bases, leaving 15 bases between the germline ends. CDR3 length: 13 amino acids. The CDR3 DNA follows: TGCGCCAGCAGCCTGAGGGGGGGAGGAGAGCAGTTCTTC. It is translated as CASSLRGGGEQFF.

The table lists this clone with a few counts. J is TRBJ2-1 and V is TRBV30, with TRBD2 matching over 7 bases. V was pared by 1 base and J by 7 bases, with 16 bases of the junction left unmatched. The CDR3 is 17 amino acids. The germline CDR1 and CDR2 sequences are GTSNPN and SVGIG (reference sequence). The CDR3 DNA reads as TGTGCCTGGAGTGCCTGGAGGGGTCCGGGAGGTGGAAATGAGCAGTTCTTC. It is translated as CAWSAWRGPGGGNEQFF.

This clone was counted a few times. The V and J genes are TRBV18 and TRBJ2-7; 12 bases are shared with TRBD1. V shed 6 bases, J shed 6 bases, and the junction held 9 bases outside the gene matches. The germline V gene has CDR1 KGHSH and CDR2 LQKENI. The CDR3 has 15 residues. CDR3 coding DNA: TGTGCCAGCTCTCCCGCGGGGACAGGGGGCTTCGAGCAGTACTTC. Translating it yields CASSPAGTGGFEQYF.

This clone has only a few counts. The rearrangement joins TRBV7-3 to TRBJ2-2; D gene uncertain. The ends were cut back, 1 base at V and 5 bases at J, with 8 bases in the middle. The length of the CDR3 is 14 residues. Germline CDR1 is SGHTA and CDR2 is FQGTGA. The CDR3 region is CASSLNGRTGELFF. CDR3 DNA sequence: TGTGCCAGCAGCTTAAATGGTCGGACCGGGGAGCTGTTTTTT.